The 23 T cell receptor beta chains reported below all come from one sample, sequenced in a study of T-cell reconstitution after alpha-beta-depleted transplantation in children. It was with unique molecular identifiers that the TCRbeta library was prepared. Each CDR3 protein is one row after TCRdb ran MiXCR on the PCR reads. The sample includes approximately 490,000 distinct CDR3 sequences, roughly a tenth seen only once; the top ten take 2%. Sequenced material: PBMCs, taken before TCRalphabeta/CD19-depleted stem cell transplant. The receptors come from a child aged 2-15 years with inherited bone marrow failure, due to receive a stem cell transplant.

This clonotype was detected many times. The chain is built from TRBV24-1 and TRBJ2-6; no clear D. The germline CDR1 and CDR2 sequences are KGHDR and SFDVKD. The CDR3 contains 16 residues. The V end was cut by 4 bases, the J end by 0 bases, with 9 bases between. DNA of the CDR3: TGTGCCACCAGTGACGAAAGGGTCTCTGGGGCCAACGTCCTGACTTTC. It is translated as CATSDERVSGANVLTF.

This chain uses TRBV4-2 with TRBJ2-7; D is perhaps TRBD2 (6 bases). V was trimmed by 4 bases and J by 4 bases, leaving 17 bases between them. The CDR3 runs to 15 residues. Germline V gene lookup returns CDR1 LGHNA and CDR2 YNFKEQ. The CDR3 DNA reads as TGTGCCAGCAGCCCGTGGAAGGAGGGCCAGTACGAGCAGTACTTC. Amino acid sequence: CASSPWKEGQYEQYF.

This clonotype was recorded many times. The V call is TRBV19, the J call TRBJ2-1, with TRBD1 matching 7 bases. J gave up 9 bases and V 9 bases, and 8 bases lay outside the gene matches. This CDR3 is built from 12 residues. Germline V gives CDR1 LNHDA, CDR2 SQIVND (reference sequence). The CDR3 loop reads CASRQGPSEQFF. The CDR3 coding sequence is TGTGCCAGCCGACAGGGCCCCAGTGAGCAGTTCTTC.

Many counts were recorded for this clonotype. The V gene is TRBV6-2 or TRBV6-3, the J gene TRBJ2-1, with D unclear. CDR3 length: 13 amino acids. CDR1 is MNHEY and CDR2 is SVGEGT in the germline V gene. Trimming shortened V by 2 bases and J by 4 bases, and 6 bases separated the two germline ends. The CDR3 reads CASSYMRYNEQFF. The DNA for the CDR3 is TGTGCCAGCAGTTACATGAGATACAATGAGCAGTTCTTC.

V is TRBV7-8 and J is TRBJ2-7; D gene uncertain. V dropped 3 bases and J dropped 2 bases, with 11 bases sitting between them. From germline, CDR1 is SGHVS and CDR2 FQNEAQ. CDR3 length equals 14 residues. The CDR3 spells CASSFSGSPYEQYF. DNA for the CDR3: TGTGCCAGCAGCTTTTCCGGGTCTCCCTACGAGCAGTACTTC. Supplemented by reference TRBV7-8 and TRBJ2-7, the full variable domain reads GAGVSQSPRYKVAKRGQDVALRCDPISGHVSLFWYQQALGQGPEFLTYFQNEAQLDKSGLPSDRFFAERPEGSVSTLKIQRTQQEDSAVYLCASSFSGSPYEQYFGPGTRLTVT.

A note on this clonotype: A much larger clone lies a single base off, so this may be a read error. DNA for the CDR3: TGCAGTGCTAGAGAGGGGGGGTGGTATGGCTACACCTTC. This encodes CSAREGGWYGYTF. The rearrangement links TRBV20-1 to TRBJ1-2; D may be TRBD1 (5 bases). CDR3 length: 13 residues. V lost 0 bases, J lost 5 bases, and 10 bases lay in between. Germline V lookup: CDR1 DFQATT, CDR2 SNEGSKA (reference sequence).

This chain connects TRBV5-6 to TRBJ1-3; D is unclear. CDR1 is SGHDT and CDR2 is YYEEEE in the germline V gene. The CDR3 runs 14 residues. Deletions cut 4 bases from V and 2 bases from J, with 10 bases between. The chain's CDR3 is CASSLSLAGNTIYF. Written as DNA, the CDR3 is TGTGCCAGCAGCCTTAGCCTGGCTGGAAACACCATATATTTT.

This clonotype was found many times. The chain is built from TRBV4-3 and TRBJ2-7, with 8 nucleotides matching TRBD2. Germline V gene lookup returns CDR1 LGHNA and CDR2 YSLEER. The CDR3 has 17 residues. J gave up 2 bases and V 0 bases, and 9 bases lay outside the gene matches. This chain's CDR3 is CASSQEFGTSGTYEQYF. The CDR3 nucleotides are TGCGCCAGCAGCCAAGAATTCGGCACTAGCGGTACCTACGAGCAGTACTTC.

This clonotype was counted at least ten times. The V and J genes are TRBV25-1 and TRBJ1-2; 7 bases fit TRBD1. This CDR3 spans 12 amino acids. The V gene's germline CDR1 is MGHDK and CDR2 SYGVNS. V was clipped by 7 bases and J by 1 base; unmatched bases: 0. In DNA, the CDR3 is TGTGCCAGCACAGGGGGTAACTATGGCTACACCTTC. It is translated as CASTGGNYGYTF.

This clonotype was seen ten or more times. The chain is built from TRBV12-3 or TRBV12-4 and TRBJ2-7, with 9 positions matching TRBD2. V shed 5 bases and J 2 bases; nucleotides not matched to a gene: 16. The CDR3 contains 18 residues. The CDR3 sequence: CASSHLEAGGPPTYEQYF. The CDR3, as DNA: TGTGCCAGCAGTCACCTGGAAGCGGGAGGCCCACCGACCTACGAGCAGTACTTC.

This clonotype was seen a handful of times. This chain joins TRBV4-3 and TRBJ2-5, with 8 bases fitting TRBD2. This CDR3 has 18 residues. Germline trimming cut 4 bases from V and 0 bases from J; bases unmatched to any gene: 13. The germline gives CDR1 LGHNA, CDR2 YSLEER. As DNA, the CDR3 is TGCGCCAGCAGCCCCAGAGGGGGGACTAGGAACAACCAAGAGACCCAGTACTTC. Residues: CASSPRGGTRNNQETQYF.

This clonotype showed up many times. This chain connects TRBV4-3 to TRBJ2-2, with a weak D call TRBD1 (5 bases). Germline CDR1 reads LGHNA; CDR2 reads YSLEER. This CDR3 comprises 17 residues. V lost 4 bases and J lost 6, with 21 bases in between. The CDR3 loop is CASSPGHSPAESGELFF. As DNA, the CDR3 is TGCGCCAGCAGCCCAGGACACTCGCCCGCAGAATCCGGGGAGCTGTTTTTT.

This clonotype was counted many times. The rearrangement uses TRBV28 and TRBJ2-2; D gene unclear. Looked up from germline, CDR1 is MDHEN and CDR2 is SYDVKM. Trimming took off 2 bases at V and 1 base at J, with 5 bases between the two ends. CDR3 size: 14 residues. The CDR3 coding sequence is TGTGCCAGCAGTTTACAACAGAACACCGGGGAGCTGTTTTTT. Translated, it gives CASSLQQNTGELFF.

This clonotype was seen many times. The V call is TRBV12-3 or TRBV12-4, the J call TRBJ1-5; 8 nucleotides match TRBD1. The V segment lost 5 bases and the J segment 6 bases; nucleotides outside the gene matches: 6. This CDR3 comprises 14 residues. The chain's CDR3 is CASSPQGASQPQHF. Here the CDR3 DNA reads TGTGCCAGCAGTCCTCAGGGGGCTAGTCAGCCCCAGCATTTT.

This clonotype appeared many times. The chain joins TRBV28 to TRBJ1-5; no reliable D call. CDR1 and CDR2 from the germline V gene are MDHEN and SYDVKM. Trimming removed 2 bases from V and 16 bases from J, with 12 bases in between. The CDR3 contains 11 residues. CDR3 region: CASSLGDFLHF. The CDR3 DNA follows: TGTGCCAGCAGTTTAGGAGACTTTCTACATTTT.

The V and J genes are TRBV6-2 or TRBV6-3 and TRBJ2-1; either TRBD1 or TRBD2 may supply D (6 bases each). Trimming pared 2 bases from V and 1 base from J, leaving 15 bases between. Per the germline V gene, CDR1 is MNHEY and CDR2 is SVGEGT. The CDR3 has 17 amino acids. CDR3 sequence: CASSYRGGIPSYNEQFF. Here the CDR3 DNA reads TGTGCCAGCAGTTACCGAGGGGGGATTCCATCCTACAATGAGCAGTTCTTC.

The J gene is TRBJ1-1, the V gene TRBV5-1, with D hard to call. Trimming cost V 5 bases and J 2 bases, with 16 bases left between them. From germline, CDR1 is SGHRS and CDR2 YFSETQ. The CDR3 covers 15 residues. In DNA form, the CDR3 reads TGCGCCAGCAGTACCCGATTGGACCTTAACACTGAAGCTTTCTTT. Its translation is CASSTRLDLNTEAFF.

Concerning this clonotype: A much larger clone sits a single nucleotide away, making a read error possible. This chain joins TRBV11-2 and TRBJ2-3, with D perhaps TRBD2 (5 bases). The CDR3 covers 16 residues. Germline lookup yields CDR1 SGHAT and CDR2 FQNNGV. CDR3 region: CASSPLSAASTDTQCF. The DNA of the CDR3 is TGTGCCAGCAGCCCACTCAGCGCTGCTAGCACAGATACGCAGTGTTTT.

This clonotype was counted many times. The chain links TRBV12-3 or TRBV12-4 to TRBJ2-2; D is perhaps TRBD1 (5 bases). There are 15 residues in the CDR3. Trimming took off 7 bases at V and 0 bases at J, with 12 bases between the two ends. Here the CDR3 DNA reads TGTGCCAGCACGGTCGGCAGGGCGAACACCGGGGAGCTGTTTTTT. Encoded protein: CASTVGRANTGELFF.

This clonotype showed up many times. V and J are TRBV24-1 and TRBJ2-2, with D possibly matching TRBD1 (5 bases). This CDR3 region has 19 residues. V was trimmed by 4 bases and J by 0 bases, leaving 20 bases between them. Germline CDR1 reads KGHDR; CDR2 reads SFDVKD. In DNA, the CDR3 is TGTGCCACCAGTGACACGAAATCAGGGATTTTGTCGAACACCGGGGAGCTGTTTTTT. Translated, it gives CATSDTKSGILSNTGELFF.

This clonotype has ten or more counts. The chain carries TRBV6-5 and TRBJ2-7, with 7 bases that match TRBD1. Germline V gene data show CDR1 as MNHEY and CDR2 as SVGAGI. This CDR3 comprises 14 residues. V lost 7 bases, J lost 1 base, and 7 bases stayed unmatched. DNA of the CDR3: TGTGCCAGCAACCTAGACAGGGCTTCCTACGAGCAGTACTTC. Translation: CASNLDRASYEQYF.

This clonotype was seen at least ten times. The rearrangement joins TRBV28 to TRBJ1-4, with 7 bases aligning to TRBD1. This CDR3 is built from 14 residues. Trimming at V came to 5 bases and at J to 8 bases, leaving 8 bases not matched to a gene. Germline CDR1 and CDR2: MDHEN and SYDVKM. The CDR3 is CASSVGGDEEKLFF. The DNA for the CDR3 is TGTGCCAGCAGTGTAGGGGGCGACGAGGAAAAACTGTTTTTT.

The table lists this clonotype with many counts. This chain links TRBV15 with TRBJ1-1; 7 positions match TRBD1. CDR3 length: 14 residues. With V trimmed by 1 base and J by 3 bases, 2 bases remained unmatched. The germline gives CDR1 LNHNV, CDR2 YYDKDF (reference sequence). The CDR3 DNA follows: TGTGCCACCAGCAGAGGCGACAGGGACACTGAAGCTTTCTTT. It codes for CATSRGDRDTEAFF.